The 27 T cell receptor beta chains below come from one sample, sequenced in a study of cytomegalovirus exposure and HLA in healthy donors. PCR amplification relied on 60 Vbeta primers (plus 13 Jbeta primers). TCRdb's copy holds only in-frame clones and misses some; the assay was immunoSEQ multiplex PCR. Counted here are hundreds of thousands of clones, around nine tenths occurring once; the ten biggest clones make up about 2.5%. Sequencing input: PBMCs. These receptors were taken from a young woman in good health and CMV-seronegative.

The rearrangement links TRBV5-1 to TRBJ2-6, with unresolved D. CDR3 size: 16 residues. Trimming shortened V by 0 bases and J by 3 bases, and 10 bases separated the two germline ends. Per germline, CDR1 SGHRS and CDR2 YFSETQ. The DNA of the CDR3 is TGCGCCAGCAGCTTGGCCGCTAGTTATGGGGCCAACGTCCTGACTTTC. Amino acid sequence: CASSLAASYGANVLTF.

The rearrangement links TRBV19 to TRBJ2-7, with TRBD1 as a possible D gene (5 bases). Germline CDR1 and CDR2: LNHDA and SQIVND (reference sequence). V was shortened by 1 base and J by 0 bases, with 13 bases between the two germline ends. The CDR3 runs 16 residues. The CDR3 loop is CASSIGEQVPSYEQYF. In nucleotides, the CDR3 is TGTGCCAGTAGTATAGGTGAACAGGTGCCCTCCTACGAGCAGTACTTC.

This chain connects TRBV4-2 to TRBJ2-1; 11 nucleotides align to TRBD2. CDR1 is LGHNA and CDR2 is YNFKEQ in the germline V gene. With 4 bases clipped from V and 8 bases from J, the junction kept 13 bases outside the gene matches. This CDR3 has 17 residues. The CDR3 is CASSPSHILGLADEQFF. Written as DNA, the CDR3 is TGTGCCAGCAGCCCCTCACACATACTGGGACTAGCGGATGAGCAGTTCTTC.

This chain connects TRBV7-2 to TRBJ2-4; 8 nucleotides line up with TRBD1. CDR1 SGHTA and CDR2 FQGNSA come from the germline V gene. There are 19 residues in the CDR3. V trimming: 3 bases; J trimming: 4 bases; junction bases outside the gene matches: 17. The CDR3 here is CASSFVLDRVIRAKNIQYF. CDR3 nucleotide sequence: TGTGCCAGCAGCTTCGTCCTGGACAGGGTAATTCGGGCTAAAAACATTCAGTACTTC.

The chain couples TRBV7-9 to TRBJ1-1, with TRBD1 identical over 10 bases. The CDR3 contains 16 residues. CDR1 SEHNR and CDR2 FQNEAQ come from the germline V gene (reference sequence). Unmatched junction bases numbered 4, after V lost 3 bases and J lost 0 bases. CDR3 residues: CASSFPDRGLNTEAFF. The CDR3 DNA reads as TGTGCCAGCAGCTTCCCTGACAGGGGGCTGAACACTGAAGCTTTCTTT.

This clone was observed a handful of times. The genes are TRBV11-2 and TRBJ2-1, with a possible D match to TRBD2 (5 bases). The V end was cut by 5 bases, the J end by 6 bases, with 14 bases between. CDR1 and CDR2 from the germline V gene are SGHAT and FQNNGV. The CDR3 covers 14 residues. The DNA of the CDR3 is TGTGCCAGCAGCACCCGAGGACTTATCAATGAGCAGTTCTTC. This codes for CASSTRGLINEQFF.

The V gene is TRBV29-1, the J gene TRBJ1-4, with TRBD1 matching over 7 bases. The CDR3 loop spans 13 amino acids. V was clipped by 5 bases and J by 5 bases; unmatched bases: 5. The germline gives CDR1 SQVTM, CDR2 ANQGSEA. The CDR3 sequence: CSVTGAGNEKLFF. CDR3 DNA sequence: TGCAGCGTTACAGGGGCGGGCAATGAAAAACTGTTTTTT.

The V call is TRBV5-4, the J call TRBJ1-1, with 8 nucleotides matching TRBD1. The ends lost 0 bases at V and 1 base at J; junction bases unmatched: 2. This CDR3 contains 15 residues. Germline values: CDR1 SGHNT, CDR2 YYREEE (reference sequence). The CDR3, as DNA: TGTGCCAGCAGCTTGGGACAGGGGAAGAACACTGAAGCTTTCTTT. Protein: CASSLGQGKNTEAFF.

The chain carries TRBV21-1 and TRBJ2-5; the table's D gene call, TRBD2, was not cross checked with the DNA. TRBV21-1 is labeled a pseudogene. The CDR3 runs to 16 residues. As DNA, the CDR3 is TGTGCCAGCAGCGAAGGCCCAGGAGCGGGGTGGGAGACCCAGTACTTC. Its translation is CASSEGPGAGWETQYF.

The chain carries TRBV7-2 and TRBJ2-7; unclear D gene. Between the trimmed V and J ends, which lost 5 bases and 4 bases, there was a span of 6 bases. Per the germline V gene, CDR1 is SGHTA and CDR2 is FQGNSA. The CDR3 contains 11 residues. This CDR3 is CASSVRYEQYF. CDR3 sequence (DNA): TGTGCCAGCAGCGTCCGTTACGAGCAGTACTTC.

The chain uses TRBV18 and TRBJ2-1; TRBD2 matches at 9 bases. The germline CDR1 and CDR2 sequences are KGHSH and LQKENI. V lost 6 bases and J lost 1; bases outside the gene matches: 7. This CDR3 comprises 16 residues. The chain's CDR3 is CASSHSGGDSYNEQFF. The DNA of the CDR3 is TGTGCCAGCTCGCATAGCGGGGGCGATTCCTACAATGAGCAGTTCTTC.

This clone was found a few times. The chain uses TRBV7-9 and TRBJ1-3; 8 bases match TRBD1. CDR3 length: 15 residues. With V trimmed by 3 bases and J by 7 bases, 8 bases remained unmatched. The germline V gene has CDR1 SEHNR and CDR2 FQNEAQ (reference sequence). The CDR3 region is CASSFPDRGVNTIYF. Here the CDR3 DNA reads TGTGCCAGCAGCTTCCCCGACAGGGGAGTTAACACCATATATTTT.

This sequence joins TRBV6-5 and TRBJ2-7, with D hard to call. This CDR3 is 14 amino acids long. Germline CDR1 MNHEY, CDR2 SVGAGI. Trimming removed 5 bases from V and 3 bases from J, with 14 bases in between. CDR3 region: CASSPRGESYEQYF. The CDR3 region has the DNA TGTGCCAGCAGTCCACGCGGCGAAAGCTACGAGCAGTACTTC.

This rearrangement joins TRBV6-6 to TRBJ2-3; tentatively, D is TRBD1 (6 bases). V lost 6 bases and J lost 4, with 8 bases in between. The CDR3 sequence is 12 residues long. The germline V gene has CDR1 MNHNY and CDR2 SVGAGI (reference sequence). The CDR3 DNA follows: TGTGCCAGCAGACAGGGCTCAGATACGCAGTATTTT. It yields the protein CASRQGSDTQYF.

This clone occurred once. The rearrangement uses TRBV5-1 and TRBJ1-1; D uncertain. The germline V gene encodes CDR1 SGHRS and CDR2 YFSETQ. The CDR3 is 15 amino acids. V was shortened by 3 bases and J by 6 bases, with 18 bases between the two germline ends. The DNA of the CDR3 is TGCGCCAGCAGCTCGACCCGGGGAAGGGATTCTGAAGCTTTCTTT. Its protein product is CASSSTRGRDSEAFF.

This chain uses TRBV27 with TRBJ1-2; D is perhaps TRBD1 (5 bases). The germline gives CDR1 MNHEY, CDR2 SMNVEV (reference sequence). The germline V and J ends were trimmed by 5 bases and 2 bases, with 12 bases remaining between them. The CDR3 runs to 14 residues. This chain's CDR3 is CASSPGGGNYGYTF. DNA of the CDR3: TGTGCCAGCAGTCCCGGGGGTGGCAACTATGGCTACACCTTC.

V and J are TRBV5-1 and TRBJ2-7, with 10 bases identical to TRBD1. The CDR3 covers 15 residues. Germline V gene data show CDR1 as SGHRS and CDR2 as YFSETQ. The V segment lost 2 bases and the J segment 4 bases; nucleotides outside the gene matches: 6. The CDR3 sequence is CASSFLGDRGYEQYF. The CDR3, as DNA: TGCGCCAGCAGCTTCTTAGGGGACAGGGGTTACGAGCAGTACTTC.

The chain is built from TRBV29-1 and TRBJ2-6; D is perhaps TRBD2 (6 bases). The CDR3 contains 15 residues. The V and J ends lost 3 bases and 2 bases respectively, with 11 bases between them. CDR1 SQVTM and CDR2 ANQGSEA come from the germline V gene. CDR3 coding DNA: TGCAGCGTTGAGGAGGGGATTACTGGGGCCAACGTCCTGACTTTC. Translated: CSVEEGITGANVLTF.

The CDR3: CASSEFGRGLETQYF. CDR3 bases: TGTGCCAGCAGTGAATTCGGCAGGGGGCTGGAGACCCAGTACTTC. The J gene is TRBJ2-5, the V gene TRBV25-1; TRBD1 agrees at 8 bases. With 1 base clipped from V and 5 bases from J, the junction kept 6 bases outside the gene matches. Looked up from germline, CDR1 is MGHDK and CDR2 is SYGVNS. The CDR3 has 15 residues.

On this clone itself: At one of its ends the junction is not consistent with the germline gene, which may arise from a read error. The chain's CDR3 is CSSSLVPLYGYTF. The CDR3 DNA follows: TGTTCCAGCAGCTTAGTCCCCTTGTATGGCTACACCTTC. This sequence joins TRBV7-9 and TRBJ1-2; no reliable D call. The germline V gene has CDR1 SEHNR and CDR2 FQNEAQ (reference sequence). The length of the CDR3 is 13 residues.

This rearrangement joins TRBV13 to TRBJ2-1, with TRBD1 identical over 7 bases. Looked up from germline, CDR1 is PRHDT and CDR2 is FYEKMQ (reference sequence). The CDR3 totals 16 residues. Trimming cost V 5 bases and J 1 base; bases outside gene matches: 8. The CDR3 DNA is TGTGCCAGCAGCGACCCATCAGGGGGATCCTACAATGAGCAGTTCTTC. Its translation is CASSDPSGGSYNEQFF.

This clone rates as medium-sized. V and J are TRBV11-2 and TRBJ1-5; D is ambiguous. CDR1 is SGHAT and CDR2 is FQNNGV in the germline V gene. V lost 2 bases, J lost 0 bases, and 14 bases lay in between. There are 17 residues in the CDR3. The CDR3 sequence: CASSLSYTDYSNQPQHF. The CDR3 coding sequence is TGTGCCAGCAGCTTAAGTTATACAGATTATAGCAATCAGCCCCAGCATTTT.

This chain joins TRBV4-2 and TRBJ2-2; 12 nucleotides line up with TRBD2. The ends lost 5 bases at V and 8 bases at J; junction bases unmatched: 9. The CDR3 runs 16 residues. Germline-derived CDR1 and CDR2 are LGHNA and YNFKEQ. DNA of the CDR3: TGTGCCAGCAGCTCAACTAGCGGGGGGAGACGAGGGGAGCTGTTTTTT. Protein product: CASSSTSGGRRGELFF.

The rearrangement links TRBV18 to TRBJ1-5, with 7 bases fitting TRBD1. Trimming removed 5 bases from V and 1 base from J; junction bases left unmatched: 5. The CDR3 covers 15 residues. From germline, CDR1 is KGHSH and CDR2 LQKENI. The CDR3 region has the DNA TGTGCCAGCTCAAGACAGGGTGTGAGCAATCAGCCCCAGCATTTT. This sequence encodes CASSRQGVSNQPQHF.

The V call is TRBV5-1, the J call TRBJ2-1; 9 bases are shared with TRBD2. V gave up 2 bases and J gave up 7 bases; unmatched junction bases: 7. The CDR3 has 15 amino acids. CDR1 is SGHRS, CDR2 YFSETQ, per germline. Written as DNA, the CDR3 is TGCGCCAGCAGCTTCGTGGCGGGGGGGCTTAATGAGCAGTTCTTC. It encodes CASSFVAGGLNEQFF.

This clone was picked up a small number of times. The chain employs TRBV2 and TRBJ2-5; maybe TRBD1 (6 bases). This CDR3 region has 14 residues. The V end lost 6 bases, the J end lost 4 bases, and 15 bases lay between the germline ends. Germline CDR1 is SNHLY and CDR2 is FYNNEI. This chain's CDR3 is CASSQRVGGETQYF. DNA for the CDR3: TGTGCCAGCAGCCAGAGGGTAGGGGGAGAGACCCAGTACTTC.

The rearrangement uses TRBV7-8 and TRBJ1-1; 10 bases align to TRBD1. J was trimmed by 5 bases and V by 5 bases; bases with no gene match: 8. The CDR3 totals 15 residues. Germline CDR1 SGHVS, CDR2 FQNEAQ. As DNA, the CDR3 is TGTGCCAGCAGCCCTACGACAGGGGGCTGGACTGAAGCTTTCTTT. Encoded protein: CASSPTTGGWTEAFF.